A selection of T cell receptor beta chains follows, all from one sample in a study of T cells after yellow fever vaccination. TCRdb re-called the 5' RACE reads with MiXCR, one entry per CDR3 protein. In the table there are 70,000 or so distinct CDR3 sequences, about 6% of which are singletons. The source was CD4+ T cells sorted from PBMCs, collected around 16 days after the first yellow fever vaccination. The receptors originated from a man between 18 and 35 years old who received the YFV17D yellow fever vaccine. Both conserved end residues are part of each CDR3. Fields, in order: J gene, clone size, CDR3 length, V gene, D gene, CDR3 DNA, CDR3 protein. A D gene is named only where the DNA matches it firmly. Some rows have no size entry. The others give once, few or many, or a class for an expanded clone.

TRBJ2-5	many	15	TRBV18	.	TGTGCCAGCTCACCACCGTCAGAGCGAAGGGAGACCCAGTACTTC	CASSPPSERRETQYF
TRBJ2-3	many	16	TRBV7-9	.	TGTGCCAGCAGCGCTAGAGCGGTCTCTAAGGCAGATACGCAGTATTTT	CASSARAVSKADTQYF
TRBJ2-2	many	14	TRBV20-1	TRBD1	TGCAGTGCCAAGGGACAGACAACAGGCGGGGAGCTGTTTTTT	CSAKGQTTGGELFF
TRBJ2-1	many	17	TRBV7-2	TRBD2	TGTGCCAGCAGCAATCCCTGGAGACTAGCGGGAGACAATGAGCAGTTCTTC	CASSNPWRLAGDNEQFF
TRBJ1-1	many	17	TRBV5-1	TRBD1	TGCGCCAGCAGCTTGGCTTCGGCAGGGGGTGTGTACACTGAAGCTTTCTTT	CASSLASAGGVYTEAFF
TRBJ2-4	many	11	TRBV20-1	.	TGCAGTGCTCCCGAGGGGACCCTCCGGTACTTC	CSAPEGTLRYF
TRBJ1-5	many	13	TRBV12-3/TRBV12-4	.	TGTGCCAGCAGTTTAAGAAGCAATCAGCCCCAGCATTTT	CASSLRSNQPQHF
TRBJ1-4	many	13	TRBV2	TRBD1	TGTGCCAGCGGCGGACAGGGGAGTGAAAAACTGTTTTTT	CASGGQGSEKLFF
TRBJ2-7	many	13	TRBV10-2	TRBD1	TGCGCCAGCAGGGACGGACAGGGTGGAGAGCAGTACTTC	CASRDGQGGEQYF
TRBJ2-1	many	12	TRBV12-3/TRBV12-4	.	TGTGCCAGCAGTTCCGGGACCTATGAGCAGTTCTTC	CASSSGTYEQFF
TRBJ2-7	many	13	TRBV30	TRBD2	TGTGCCTGGAGGCCCAGACTAGCGGGCGAGCAGTACTTC	CAWRPRLAGEQYF
TRBJ2-2	medium-sized	15	TRBV20-1	TRBD2	TGCAGTGCTAGAGAGCGGGGGGCGAACACCGGGGAGCTGTTTTTT	CSARERGANTGELFF
TRBJ1-6	many	13	TRBV20-1	.	TGCAGTGCTAGGGAGGGATTCGGTTCACCCCTCCACTTT	CSAREGFGSPLHF
TRBJ1-1	.	17	TRBV5-4	TRBD1	TGTGCCAGCAGTCGCGCCGGAGGACAGGGGTTCGACACTGAAGCTTTCTTT	CASSRAGGQGFDTEAFF
TRBJ2-6	many	14	TRBV6-2/TRBV6-3	TRBD1	TGTGCCACTACAGGGGCCCCTGGGGCCAACGTCCTGACTTTC	CATTGAPGANVLTF
TRBJ2-2	many	15	TRBV5-1	.	TGCGCCAGCAGCTTGAGCTATGTCAGCACCGGGGAGCTGTTTTTT	CASSLSYVSTGELFF
TRBJ2-1	many	14	TRBV20-1	TRBD2	TGCAGTTCTTTAGCGGGGGGGGCCCAGATTGAGCAGTTCTTC	CSSLAGGAQIEQFF
TRBJ2-5	many	16	TRBV7-2	TRBD2	TGTGCCAGCAGTCCCAGGGTAGCGGGGGCCCAAGAGACCCAGTACTTC	CASSPRVAGAQETQYF
TRBJ2-5	many	13	TRBV2	TRBD2	TGTGCCAGCAGGCGGGGGGAGGTAGAGACCCAGTACTTC	CASRRGEVETQYF
TRBJ1-5	many	14	TRBV5-1	.	TGCGCCAGCAGCTTCTCGGGAGGCAATCAGCCCCAGCATTTT	CASSFSGGNQPQHF
TRBJ2-5	many	13	TRBV5-1	.	TGCGCCAGCAGCCCTCAGATCCAAGAGACCCAGTACTTC	CASSPQIQETQYF
TRBJ2-5	many	13	TRBV5-1	.	TGCGCCAGCAGCAAGGACAACGGAGAGACCCAGTACTTC	CASSKDNGETQYF